This T cell receptor (beta chain) was identified during a study of spatial heterogeneity in lung cancer. Study summary: More beta-chain than alpha-chain sequences were consistently detected. Study-wide findings and caveats: In tumors, expanded intratumoral alpha and beta TCR counts tracked mutation counts.

The CDR3 has 11 amino acids. Trimming shortened V by 8 bases and J by 15 bases, and 17 bases separated the two germline ends. Germline CDR1 is SGHTA and CDR2 is FQGNSA. This clonotype was seen ten or more times. Its antigen is not known. The sample's time point: sample taken at primary tumor resection. No cells were sorted before sequencing. The whole RNA sequenced was extracted from tumor, nontumor lung or frozen PBMC. TCRdb fed the 5' RACE reads into MiXCR, producing one record per CDR3 protein. The sample shows about 20,000 distinct CDR3 sequences, approximately 8.3% of them seen only once. This receptor was identified in a male donor with early-stage non-small cell lung cancer. The sample in question was lung tumor tissue, obtained at surgery. The genes are TRBV7-2 and TRBJ2-1; a weak D match, TRBD2 (6 bases). The CDR3 coding sequence is TGTGCCAGCTCATGGGGGGTCTACCGGTTCTTC. It specifies CASSWGVYRFF.